This T cell receptor beta chain came from a study of technical replicates of blood from a few donors. Germline CDR1 reads SGHRS; CDR2 reads YFSETQ. V shed 2 bases, J shed 9 bases, and the junction held 7 bases outside the gene matches. The CDR3 has 15 amino acids. Libraries were prepared by immunoSEQ multiplex PCR; TCRdb keeps only in-frame clonotypes and omits some of them. The sample carries about 61,000 clones, less than 98% recorded once. This clonotype was sampled from a human donor in good health. Sequencing input: T cells isolated from PBMCs. The genes are TRBV5-1 and TRBJ2-1, with 11 bases aligning to TRBD2. CDR3 nucleotides: TGCGCCAGCAGCTTAGGAACTAGCGGGAGTGGTGAGCAGTTCTTC. Residues: CASSLGTSGSGEQFF.